Listed below are T cell receptor beta chains from one sample, sequenced in a study of PD-L1 blockade in urothelial cancer. Here immunoSEQ multiplex PCR was the method, and the copy in TCRdb shows in-frame clones only, minus some. The sample has about 48,000 clones; approximately 78% are singletons. The sequencing here drew on PBMCs, taken around atezolizumab (anti-PD-L1) treatment. These receptors were taken from a man in his 70s with urothelial cancer. Both conserved end residues are part of each CDR3. Each record gives: J gene, D gene, clone size, V gene, CDR3 protein, CDR3 DNA. The D gene is left open where the match is weak. Size tells how often a clone was seen (once, few, many) or the class of an expanded clone, and some rows leave it out.

J: TRBJ2-7; D: TRBD2; size: -; V: TRBV28; CDR3: CASSSAGGIYEQYF; DNA: TGTGCCAGCAGTTCAGCGGGAGGGATATACGAGCAGTACTTC
J: TRBJ2-3; D: TRBD2; size: -; V: TRBV29-1; CDR3: CSVEGAGGVGTDTQYF; DNA: TGCAGCGTTGAAGGGGCGGGAGGGGTGGGCACAGATACGCAGTATTTT
J: TRBJ2-6; D: -; size: -; V: TRBV5-1; CDR3: CASRTADSGANVLTF; DNA: TGCGCCAGCAGGACAGCCGACTCTGGGGCCAACGTCCTGACTTTC
J: TRBJ1-1; D: -; size: -; V: TRBV15; CDR3: CATSRDSAENTEAFF; DNA: TGTGCCACCAGCAGAGATTCGGCGGAGAACACTGAAGCTTTCTTT
J: TRBJ2-5; D: TRBD2; size: -; V: TRBV7-9; CDR3: CASNPSSGGETQYF; DNA: TGTGCCAGCAATCCATCTAGCGGGGGGGAGACCCAGTACTTC
J: TRBJ2-1; D: TRBD2; size: -; V: TRBV2; CDR3: CASSESVLWGGNNEQFF; DNA: TGTGCCAGCAGTGAATCGGTCCTGTGGGGGGGTAACAATGAGCAGTTCTTC
J: TRBJ1-5; D: -; size: -; V: TRBV5-5; CDR3: CASSQDPVAGNQPQHF; DNA: TGTGCCAGCAGCCAAGATCCGGTCGCAGGGAATCAGCCCCAGCATTTT
J: TRBJ1-2; D: -; size: -; V: TRBV5-8; CDR3: CASSFEIGGYTF; DNA: TGTGCCAGCAGCTTTGAGATTGGTGGCTACACCTTC
J: TRBJ2-1; D: TRBD2; size: once; V: TRBV6-1; CDR3: CASSTSSGSLNEQFF; DNA: TGTGCCAGCAGTACCTCTAGCGGGAGCCTAAATGAGCAGTTCTTC
J: TRBJ1-2; D: -; size: -; V: TRBV2; CDR3: CASSEDRGLDGYTF; DNA: TGTGCCAGCAGTGAAGATCGGGGACTGGATGGCTACACCTTC
J: TRBJ2-1; D: TRBD1; size: once; V: TRBV7-2; CDR3: CASSLKGAPEQFF; DNA: TGTGCCAGCAGCTTAAAGGGGGCTCCTGAGCAGTTCTTC
J: TRBJ2-7; D: TRBD2; size: -; V: TRBV28; CDR3: CASSLVWTSSYEQYF; DNA: TGTGCCAGCAGTTTAGTCTGGACTAGCTCCTACGAGCAGTACTTC
J: TRBJ2-7; D: -; size: -; V: TRBV20-1; CDR3: CSARGFGEQYF; DNA: TGCAGTGCTAGAGGTTTCGGGGAGCAGTACTTC
J: TRBJ1-5; D: TRBD1; size: -; V: TRBV10-3; CDR3: CAISPGQGNQPQHF; DNA: TGTGCCATCAGTCCGGGACAGGGCAATCAGCCCCAGCATTTT
J: TRBJ2-5; D: TRBD2; size: -; V: TRBV29-1; CDR3: CSVEIPLAGGNRETQYF; DNA: TGCAGCGTTGAGATCCCTTTAGCGGGAGGGAATAGAGAGACCCAGTACTTC
J: TRBJ1-1; D: -; size: -; V: TRBV10-1; CDR3: CASSLEFLNTEAFF; DNA: TGCGCCAGCAGTCTAGAATTTTTGAACACTGAAGCTTTCTTT
J: TRBJ2-5; D: TRBD2; size: -; V: TRBV5-1; CDR3: CASSSGSSGRAGVETQYF; DNA: TGCGCCAGCAGCTCTGGCTCTAGCGGGAGGGCTGGGGTAGAGACCCAGTACTTC
J: TRBJ2-7; D: TRBD2; size: -; V: TRBV5-1; CDR3: CASSPSGAGGETYEQYF; DNA: TGCGCCAGCAGCCCCTCTGGGGCGGGAGGGGAAACCTACGAGCAGTACTTC
J: TRBJ2-4; D: TRBD1; size: -; V: TRBV9; CDR3: CASSATGTIQYF; DNA: TGTGCCAGCAGCGCGACAGGGACCATTCAGTACTTC
J: TRBJ2-7; D: -; size: -; V: TRBV5-6; CDR3: CASSWLLGESYEQYF; DNA: TGTGCCAGCAGCTGGCTCCTCGGGGAATCCTACGAGCAGTACTTC
J: TRBJ2-2; D: -; size: -; V: TRBV5-1; CDR3: CASSWGDRDTGELFF; DNA: TGCGCCAGCAGCTGGGGGGACAGAGACACCGGGGAGCTGTTTTTT
J: TRBJ2-7; D: TRBD1; size: -; V: TRBV11-2; CDR3: CASSPLTGPYSEQYF; DNA: TGTGCCAGCAGCCCGTTGACAGGGCCTTACTCCGAGCAGTACTTC